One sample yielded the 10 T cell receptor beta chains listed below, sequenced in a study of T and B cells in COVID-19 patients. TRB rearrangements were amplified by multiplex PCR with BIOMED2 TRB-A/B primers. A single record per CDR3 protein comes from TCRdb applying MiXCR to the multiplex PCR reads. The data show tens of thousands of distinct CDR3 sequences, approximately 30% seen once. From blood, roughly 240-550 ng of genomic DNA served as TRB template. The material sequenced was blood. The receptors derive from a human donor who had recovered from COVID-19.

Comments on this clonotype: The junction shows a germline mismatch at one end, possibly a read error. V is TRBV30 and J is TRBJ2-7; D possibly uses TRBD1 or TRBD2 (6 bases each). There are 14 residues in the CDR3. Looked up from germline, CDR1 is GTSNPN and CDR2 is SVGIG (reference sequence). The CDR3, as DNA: TGTGCCTGGAGTGGCCTGGGGGGCTCCGACGAGCAGTACTTC. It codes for CAWSGLGGSDEQYF.

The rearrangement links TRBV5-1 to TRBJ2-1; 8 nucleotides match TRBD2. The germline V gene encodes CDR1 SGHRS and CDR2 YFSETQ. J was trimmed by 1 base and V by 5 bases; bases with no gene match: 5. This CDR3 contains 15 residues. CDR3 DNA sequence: TGCGCCAGCAGTAATAGCGGGGATTCCTACAATGAGCAGTTCTTC. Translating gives CASSNSGDSYNEQFF.

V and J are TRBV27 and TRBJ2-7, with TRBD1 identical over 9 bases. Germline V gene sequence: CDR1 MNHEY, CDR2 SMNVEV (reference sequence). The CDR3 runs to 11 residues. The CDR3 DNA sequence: TGTGTCCCCGGGACAGGGCACGAGCAGTACTTC. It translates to CVPGTGHEQYF.

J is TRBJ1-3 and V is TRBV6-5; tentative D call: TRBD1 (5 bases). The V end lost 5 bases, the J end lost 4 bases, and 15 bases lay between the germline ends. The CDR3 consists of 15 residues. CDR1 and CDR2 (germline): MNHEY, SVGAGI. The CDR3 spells CASSPQGAGGNTIYF. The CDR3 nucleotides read TGTGCCAGCAGTCCCCAAGGGGCGGGAGGAAACACCATATATTTT.

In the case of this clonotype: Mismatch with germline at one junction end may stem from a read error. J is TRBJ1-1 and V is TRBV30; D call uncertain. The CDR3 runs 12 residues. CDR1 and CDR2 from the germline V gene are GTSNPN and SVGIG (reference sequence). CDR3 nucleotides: TGTCCCTGGGATGTAGCGAACACTGAAGCTTTCTTT. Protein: CPWDVANTEAFF.

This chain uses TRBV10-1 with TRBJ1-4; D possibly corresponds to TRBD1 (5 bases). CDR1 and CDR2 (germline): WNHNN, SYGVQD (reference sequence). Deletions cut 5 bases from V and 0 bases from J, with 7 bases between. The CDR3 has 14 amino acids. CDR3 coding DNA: TGCGCCAGCAGTCCAGGGTCAACTAATGAAAAACTGTTTTTT. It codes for CASSPGSTNEKLFF.

The CDR3 here is CASSTDRGGNQPQHF. The CDR3 coding sequence is TGTGCCAGCAGTACCGACAGGGGGGGAAATCAGCCCCAGCATTTT. The chain is built from TRBV6-5 and TRBJ1-5; 9 nucleotides agree with TRBD1. The V gene's germline CDR1 is MNHEY and CDR2 SVGAGI. J was trimmed by 4 bases and V by 5 bases; bases with no gene match: 6. The CDR3 is 15 residues long.

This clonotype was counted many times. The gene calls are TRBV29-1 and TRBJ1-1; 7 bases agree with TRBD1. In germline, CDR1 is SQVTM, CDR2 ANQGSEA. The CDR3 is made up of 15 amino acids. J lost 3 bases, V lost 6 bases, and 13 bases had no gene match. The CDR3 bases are TGCAGCGTCGGACTACAGGGGAGGGCGGACACTGAAGCTTTCTTT. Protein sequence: CSVGLQGRADTEAFF.

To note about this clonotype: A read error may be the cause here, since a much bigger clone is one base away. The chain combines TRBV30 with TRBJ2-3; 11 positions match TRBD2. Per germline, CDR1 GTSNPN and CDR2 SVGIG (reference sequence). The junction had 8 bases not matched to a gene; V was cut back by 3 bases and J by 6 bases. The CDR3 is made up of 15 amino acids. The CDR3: CAWRALAGGRDTQYF. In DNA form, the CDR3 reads TGTGCCTGGAGGGCATTAGCGGGGGGGAGGGATACGCAGTATTTT.

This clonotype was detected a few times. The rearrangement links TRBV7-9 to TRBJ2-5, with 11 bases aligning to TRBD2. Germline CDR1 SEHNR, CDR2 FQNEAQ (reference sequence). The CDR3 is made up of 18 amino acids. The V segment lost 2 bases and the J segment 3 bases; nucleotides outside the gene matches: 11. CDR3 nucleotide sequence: TGTGCCAGCAGCTTAAGGACTAGCGGGCGAGGGGTCGAAGAGACCCAGTACTTC. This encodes CASSLRTSGRGVEETQYF.